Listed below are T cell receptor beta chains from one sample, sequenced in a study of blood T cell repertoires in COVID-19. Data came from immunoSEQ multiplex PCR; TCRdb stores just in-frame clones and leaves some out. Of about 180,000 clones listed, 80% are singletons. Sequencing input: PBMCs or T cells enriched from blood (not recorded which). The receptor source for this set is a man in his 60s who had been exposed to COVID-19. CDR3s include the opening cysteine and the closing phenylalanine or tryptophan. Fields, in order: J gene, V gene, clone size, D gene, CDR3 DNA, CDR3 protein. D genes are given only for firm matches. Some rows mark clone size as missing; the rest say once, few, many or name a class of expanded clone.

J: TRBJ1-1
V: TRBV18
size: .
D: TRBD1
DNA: TGTGCCAGCTCAGGACAGGGATTTGGCACTGAAGCTTTCTTT
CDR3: CASSGQGFGTEAFF

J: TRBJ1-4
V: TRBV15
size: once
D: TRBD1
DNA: TGTGCCACCCGGGACAGGGAGGCCCAAACGGAAAAACTGTTTTTT
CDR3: CATRDREAQTEKLFF

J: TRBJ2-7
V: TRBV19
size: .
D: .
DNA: TGTGCCAGTAGTGCCCGGGAGTGGGGAGGTGGTTACGAGCAGTACTTC
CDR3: CASSAREWGGGYEQYF

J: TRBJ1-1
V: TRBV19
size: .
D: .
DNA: TGTGCCAGTAGTATGACAAAGAACACTGAAGCTTTCTTT
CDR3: CASSMTKNTEAFF

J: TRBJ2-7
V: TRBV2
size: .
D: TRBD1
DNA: TGTGCCAGCAGTGGCAGGACAGGGGGTAGTTCCGAGCAGTACTTC
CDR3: CASSGRTGGSSEQYF

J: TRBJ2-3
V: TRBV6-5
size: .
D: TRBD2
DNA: TGTGCCAGCAGTTACCTCAGCGGGAGTAGCACAGATACGCAGTATTTT
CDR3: CASSYLSGSSTDTQYF

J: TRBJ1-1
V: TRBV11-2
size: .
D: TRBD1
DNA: TGTGCCAGCAGCTCCGACAGGGGGACTGAAGCTTTCTTT
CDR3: CASSSDRGTEAFF

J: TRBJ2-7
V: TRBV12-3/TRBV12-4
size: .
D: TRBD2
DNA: TGTGCCAGCAGTTGGGGGACTACGTACGAGCAGTACTTC
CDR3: CASSWGTTYEQYF

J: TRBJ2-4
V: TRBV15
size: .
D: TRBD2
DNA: TGTGCCACCAGCACCTCATCGGGGCGGGAGGGCTACATTCAGTACTTC
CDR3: CATSTSSGREGYIQYF

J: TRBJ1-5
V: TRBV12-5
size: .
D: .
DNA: TGTGCTAGTGGTTTTAACCGGCGGGATCAGCCCCAGCATTTT
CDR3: CASGFNRRDQPQHF

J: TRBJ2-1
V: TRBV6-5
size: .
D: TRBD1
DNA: TGTGCCAGCAGTCTAACAGGGGGCCCTTACAATGAGCAGTTCTTC
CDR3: CASSLTGGPYNEQFF

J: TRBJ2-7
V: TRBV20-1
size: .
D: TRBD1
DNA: TGCAGTGCTAGTCCCCCGGGACAGGCGAACGAGCAGTACTTC
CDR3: CSASPPGQANEQYF

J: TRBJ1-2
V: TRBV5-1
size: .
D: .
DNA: TGCGCCAGCAGCCCTACGGGACAAAACTATGGCTACACCTTC
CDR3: CASSPTGQNYGYTF

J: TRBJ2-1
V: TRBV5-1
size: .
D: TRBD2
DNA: TGCGCCAGCAGCTGGCGGGAGGGAATCTACAATGAGCAGTTCTTC
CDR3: CASSWREGIYNEQFF

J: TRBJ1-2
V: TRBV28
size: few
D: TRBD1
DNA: TGTGCCAGCAGCCGAGACGGGACAGGACAATTTGGCTACACCTTC
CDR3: CASSRDGTGQFGYTF

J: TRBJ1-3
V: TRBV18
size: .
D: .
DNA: TGTGCCAGCTCAGGGGGAGGACTCCACTCTGGAAACACCATATATTTT
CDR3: CASSGGGLHSGNTIYF

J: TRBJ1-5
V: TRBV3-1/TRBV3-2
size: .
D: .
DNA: TGTGCCAGCAGCCTAGGGGTTCAGCCCCAGCATTTT
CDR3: CASSLGVQPQHF

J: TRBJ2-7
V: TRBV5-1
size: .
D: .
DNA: TGCGCCAGCAGCTTGGAACAACCGGGCAGGGACTCCTACGAGCAGTACTTC
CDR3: CASSLEQPGRDSYEQYF

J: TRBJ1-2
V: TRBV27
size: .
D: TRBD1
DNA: TGTGCCAGCAGTTTTACAGGGGGCAGTAACTATGGCTACACCTTC
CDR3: CASSFTGGSNYGYTF

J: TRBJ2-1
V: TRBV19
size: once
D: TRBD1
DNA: TGTGCCAGTAGTATTCTCGCAGGGGGCTTCGGTGAGCAGTTCTTC
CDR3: CASSILAGGFGEQFF

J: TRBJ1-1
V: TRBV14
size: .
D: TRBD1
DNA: TGTGCCAGCAGCCAAGGCGGACAGGGATGGGACACTGAAGCTTTCTTT
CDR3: CASSQGGQGWDTEAFF

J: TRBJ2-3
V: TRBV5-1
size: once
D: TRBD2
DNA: TGCGCCAGCAAACTGGGAGGGGATACGCAGTATTTT
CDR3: CASKLGGDTQYF

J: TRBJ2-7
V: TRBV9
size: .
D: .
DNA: TGTGCCAGCAGCGTAACCGGGACTCTCTCCTACGAGCAGTACTTC
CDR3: CASSVTGTLSYEQYF

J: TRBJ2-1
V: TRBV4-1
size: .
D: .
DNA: TGCGCCAGCAGCCAAGAACCACCCCCCGGTGAGCAGTTCTTC
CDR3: CASSQEPPPGEQFF

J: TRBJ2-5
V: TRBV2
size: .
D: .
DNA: TGTGCCAGCAGGGCAACGGGACTCACCCAAGAGACCCAGTACTTC
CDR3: CASRATGLTQETQYF

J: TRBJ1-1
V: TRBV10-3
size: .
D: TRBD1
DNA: TGTGCCATCAGGGTGAGCGGGGACAGGGGGTCCGATGCTGAAGCTTTCTTT
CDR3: CAIRVSGDRGSDAEAFF

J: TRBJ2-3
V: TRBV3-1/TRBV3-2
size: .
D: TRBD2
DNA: TGTGCCAGCAGTCTCCTTAGAGCGGGAGTGAGGTATTTT
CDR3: CASSLLRAGVRYF

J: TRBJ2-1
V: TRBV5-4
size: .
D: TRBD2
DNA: TGTGCCAGCAGCTTGGATCTAGCGGGACGCGATGAGCAGTTCTTC
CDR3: CASSLDLAGRDEQFF

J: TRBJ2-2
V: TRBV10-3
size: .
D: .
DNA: TGTGCCATCAGTGATCGGGGGGCGGGCACCGGGGAGCTGTTTTTT
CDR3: CAISDRGAGTGELFF

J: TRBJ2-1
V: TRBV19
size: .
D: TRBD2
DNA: TGTGCCAGTAGGCCTTTTAGCGGGGCAGGGGAGCAGTTCTTC
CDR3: CASRPFSGAGEQFF

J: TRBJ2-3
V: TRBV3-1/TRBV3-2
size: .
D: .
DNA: TGTGCCAGCAGCCAAGAGAGTTTGCTGGCAGATACGCAGTATTTT
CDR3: CASSQESLLADTQYF

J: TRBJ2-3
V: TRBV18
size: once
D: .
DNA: TGTGCCAGCTCACCCCTTAGTGCCACAGATACGCAGTATTTT
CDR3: CASSPLSATDTQYF

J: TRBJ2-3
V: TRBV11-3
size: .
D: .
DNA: TGTGCCAGCGGACAGCGAAGCACAGATACGCAGTATTTT
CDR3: CASGQRSTDTQYF

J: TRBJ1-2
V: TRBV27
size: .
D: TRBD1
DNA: TGTGCCAGCAATCCCGGGACAGGGACCTATGGCTACACCTTC
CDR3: CASNPGTGTYGYTF

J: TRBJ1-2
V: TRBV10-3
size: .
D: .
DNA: TGTGCCATCAGTGAAAAACAGGGAGTAGGGGGCTACACCTTC
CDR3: CAISEKQGVGGYTF

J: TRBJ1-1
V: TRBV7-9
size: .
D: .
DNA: TGTGCCAGCAGCTCAGACAGTAACACTGAAGCTTTCTTT
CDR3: CASSSDSNTEAFF

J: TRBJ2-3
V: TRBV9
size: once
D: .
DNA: TGTGCCAGCAGCCCGGACGGGATCCCAGATACGCAGTATTTT
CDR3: CASSPDGIPDTQYF

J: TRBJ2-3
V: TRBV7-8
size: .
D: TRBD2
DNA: TGTGCCAGCAGCCTACTAGCGGGAGTCGGAGATACGCAGTATTTT
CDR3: CASSLLAGVGDTQYF

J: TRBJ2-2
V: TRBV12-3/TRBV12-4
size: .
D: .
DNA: TGTGCCAGCAGACCAGCGGCCACCGGGGAGCTGTTTTTT
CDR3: CASRPAATGELFF

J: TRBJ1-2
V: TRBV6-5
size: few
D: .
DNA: TGTGCCAGCAGTTACGGACAGCCGTTGGGCTACACCTTC
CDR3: CASSYGQPLGYTF

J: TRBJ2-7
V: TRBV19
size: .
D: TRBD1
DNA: TGTGCCAGTAACAGGGGTGAGTCCTACGAGCAGTACTTC
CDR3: CASNRGESYEQYF

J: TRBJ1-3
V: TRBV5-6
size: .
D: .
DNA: TGTGCCAGCAGCTCCGGGACAATTGGAAACACCATATATTTT
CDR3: CASSSGTIGNTIYF

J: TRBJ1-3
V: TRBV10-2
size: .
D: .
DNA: TGCGCCAGCAGTGAGGTCGGGAACACCATATATTTT
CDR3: CASSEVGNTIYF

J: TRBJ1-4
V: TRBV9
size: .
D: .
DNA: TGTGCCAGCAGCCCCCGTGCAACTAATGAAAAACTGTTTTTT
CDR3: CASSPRATNEKLFF